The 16 T cell receptor beta chains reported below all come from one sample, sequenced in a study of cytomegalovirus exposure and HLA in healthy donors. With 60 Vbeta and 13 Jbeta primers, the PCR was carried out. Profiling relied on immunoSEQ multiplex PCR, and the TCRdb table lists in-frame clones only, not all of them. The sample includes around 200,000 clones, roughly 80% of them seen just once. The sequencing input was PBMCs. The receptors here all came from a man aged 50 to 59 in good health and CMV-seronegative.

The chain carries TRBV6-6 and TRBJ2-5; 7 nucleotides agree with TRBD2. CDR1 MNHNY and CDR2 SVGAGI come from the germline V gene (reference sequence). The J segment lost 4 bases and the V segment lost 6 bases, leaving 8 bases of the junction unmatched. This CDR3 is built from 14 residues. The CDR3 DNA follows: TGTGCCAGCAGAGGCGGGGGAGCCGTAGAGACCCAGTACTTC. The encoded protein is CASRGGGAVETQYF.

This chain connects TRBV7-9 to TRBJ1-1; possibly TRBD1 for D (5 bases). Germline V gene data show CDR1 as SEHNR and CDR2 as FQNEAQ (reference sequence). V lost 4 bases and J lost 1, with 7 bases in between. This CDR3 is 13 amino acids long. As DNA, the CDR3 is TGTGCCAGCAGCTCACAGGAGAACACTGAAGCTTTCTTT. Encoded protein: CASSSQENTEAFF.

This clone was counted between two and nine times. CDR3 in DNA: TGTGCCAGCAGCCGTGACAGGGGAGAGCAGTACTTC. This codes for CASSRDRGEQYF. The rearrangement links TRBV11-2 to TRBJ2-7, with 8 bases aligning to TRBD1. The CDR3 is made up of 12 amino acids. V lost 5 bases, J lost 7 bases, and 4 bases stayed unmatched. CDR1 and CDR2 from the germline V gene are SGHAT and FQNNGV.

This chain uses TRBV21-1 with TRBJ2-2; the D call in the table, TRBD2, was not verified against the DNA. TRBV21-1 is listed as a pseudogene. CDR3 size: 13 residues. CDR3 in DNA: TGTGCCAGCAGCAAAGGGGAGCCTCGGGAGCTGTTTTTT. Translation gives CASSKGEPRELFF.

The V and J genes are TRBV4-1 and TRBJ2-3, with 8 bases matching TRBD2. The V gene's germline CDR1 is MGHRA and CDR2 YSYEKL. The V and J ends lost 0 bases and 1 base, in that order; junction bases with no gene match: 6. This CDR3 contains 17 residues. The CDR3, as DNA: TGCGCCAGCAGCCAAGATCCTCGCGGGGGGCGCACAGATACGCAGTATTTT. It translates to CASSQDPRGGRTDTQYF.

There are a few counts of this clone. The CDR3 sequence: CASTIQTFYNEQFF. The DNA of the CDR3 is TGTGCCAGCACTATCCAGACTTTCTACAATGAGCAGTTCTTC. This chain uses TRBV6-6 with TRBJ2-1; no definite D call. V was cut by 7 bases and J by 3 bases, with 13 bases left in between. The CDR3 contains 14 residues. Per germline, CDR1 MNHNY and CDR2 SVGAGI (reference sequence).

The chain uses TRBV2 and TRBJ2-4, with a weak D call TRBD1 (6 bases). This CDR3 has 16 residues. The V gene's germline CDR1 is SNHLY and CDR2 FYNNEI. The V and J ends lost 5 bases and 0 bases respectively, with 14 bases between them. In DNA, the CDR3 is TGTGCCAGCAGTCCGACAGGAGGATTAGCCAAAAACATTCAGTACTTC. It is translated as CASSPTGGLAKNIQYF.

This chain joins TRBV27 and TRBJ1-2; D unclear. Germline V CDR1 and CDR2: MNHEY, SMNVEV (reference sequence). V lost 3 bases, J lost 4 bases, and 9 bases lay in between. The CDR3 totals 13 residues. Written as DNA, the CDR3 is TGTGCCAGCAGTTTTTCCGGAGGCTATGGCTACACCTTC. Protein: CASSFSGGYGYTF.

The chain employs TRBV7-2 and TRBJ2-5; 11 bases match TRBD2. There are 14 residues in the CDR3. The germline gives CDR1 SGHTA, CDR2 FQGNSA. V trimming: 4 bases; J trimming: 5 bases; junction bases outside the gene matches: 3. The CDR3 coding sequence is TGTGCCAGCAGCTCTAGCGGGGGGCGGGAGACCCAGTACTTC. It codes for CASSSSGGRETQYF.

The CDR3 DNA is TGTGCCAGCAGCCTCTCGACAGGGACCGGGGCCAACGTCCTGACTTTC. Translation gives CASSLSTGTGANVLTF. The V call is TRBV14, the J call TRBJ2-6, with 7 nucleotides matching TRBD1. The CDR3 contains 16 residues. V shed 4 bases and J 4 bases; nucleotides not matched to a gene: 7. In germline, CDR1 is SGHDN, CDR2 FVKESK.

The chain recombines TRBV30 with TRBJ2-1; D unresolved. CDR1 GTSNPN and CDR2 SVGIG come from the germline V gene (reference sequence). V was cut by 0 bases and J by 7 bases, with 4 bases left in between. This CDR3 is 11 amino acids long. CDR3 region: CAWSVANEQFF. The CDR3 bases are TGTGCCTGGAGTGTAGCGAATGAGCAGTTCTTC.

The chain employs TRBV6-1 and TRBJ2-3; 9 nucleotides agree with TRBD2. The CDR3 consists of 14 residues. Germline loops: CDR1 MNHNS, CDR2 SASEGT. Trimming took 6 bases from V and 5 from J; bases not matched to a gene: 6. The CDR3 nucleotides are TGTGCCAGCAGGGAGCGGGGGGTCAGAGATACGCAGTATTTT. It yields the protein CASRERGVRDTQYF.

The CDR3: CASSALSTGNTEAFF. For the CDR3, the DNA is TGCGCCAGCAGCGCCCTGTCGACGGGGAACACTGAAGCTTTCTTT. V gene TRBV5-1 combines with J gene TRBJ1-1, with unresolved D. The germline V gene has CDR1 SGHRS and CDR2 YFSETQ. The CDR3 runs to 15 residues. V was clipped by 4 bases and J by 1 base, with 14 bases between them.

V and J are TRBV11-2 and TRBJ2-5; 11 nucleotides match TRBD2. This CDR3 spans 17 amino acids. Germline V gives CDR1 SGHAT, CDR2 FQNNGV. Trimming took 4 bases from V and 3 from J; bases not matched to a gene: 10. This chain's CDR3 is CASSSPLNSGGEETQYF. CDR3 nucleotide sequence: TGTGCCAGCAGCTCCCCCCTGAATAGCGGGGGGGAAGAGACCCAGTACTTC.

This clone was seen only once. The V and J genes are TRBV27 and TRBJ2-1; D might be TRBD2 (6 bases). In germline, CDR1 is MNHEY, CDR2 SMNVEV (reference sequence). V lost 6 bases, J lost 5 bases, and 14 bases lay in between. This CDR3 is built from 14 residues. The CDR3 DNA reads as TGTGCCAGCAGCCGGGGGTCCTTACACAATGAGCAGTTCTTC. Its protein is CASSRGSLHNEQFF.

This clone occurred once. V usage is TRBV9 and J usage is TRBJ2-1; 8 positions match TRBD2. From germline, CDR1 is SGDLS and CDR2 YYNGEE. J gave up 2 bases and V 0 bases, and 7 bases lay outside the gene matches. CDR3 length: 17 residues. DNA for the CDR3: TGTGCCAGCAGCGTAGGTCCAGCGGGGGAAGCCTACAATGAGCAGTTCTTC. Translated, it gives CASSVGPAGEAYNEQFF.